This T cell receptor (beta chain) was recovered during a study of identical twins' blood T cells. Each CDR3 protein is one row after TCRdb ran MiXCR on the 5' RACE reads. The sample lists hundreds of thousands of distinct CDR3 sequences; roughly 28% were seen once. The CDR3 totals 14 residues. V lost 3 bases, J lost 1 base, and 8 bases lay in between. The germline V gene encodes CDR1 KGHSH and CDR2 LQKENI. This clonotype was recorded a few times. Sequences were obtained from PBMCs. The receptor comes from a woman aged 18 to 50 in good health. The chain employs TRBV18 and TRBJ2-3; D uncertain. The CDR3 coding sequence is TGTGCCAGCTCACCCTCCCGCGGCACAGATACGCAGTATTTT. This translates into CASSPSRGTDTQYF.